A single sample is the source of the 14 T cell receptor beta chains below, sequenced in a study of OX40 agonist ivuxolimab in advanced cancers. TCRdb's table, derived via immunoSEQ multiplex PCR, lists solely in-frame clones and lacks some. The repertoire holds around 6,100 clones, with less than 90% as singletons. Sample: CD4+ or CD8+ T cells sorted from blood, taken in a trial of the OX40 agonist ivuxolimab. These receptors came from an adult with an advanced solid tumor such as melanoma, head and neck, liver or kidney cancer.

The genes are TRBV4-1 and TRBJ1-5; D remains ambiguous. This CDR3 has 17 amino acids. The V end lost 0 bases, the J end lost 2 bases, and 14 bases lay between the germline ends. The V gene's germline CDR1 is MGHRA and CDR2 YSYEKL. CDR3 amino acids: CASSQEVSTSGNQPQHF. CDR3 bases: TGCGCCAGCAGCCAAGAAGTCAGTACCAGTGGCAATCAGCCCCAGCATTTT.

The chain employs TRBV6-4 and TRBJ2-3; 10 bases line up with TRBD2. CDR1 and CDR2 (germline): MRHNA, SNTAGT. The V gene end was trimmed by 3 bases and the J gene end by 1 base; junction bases not matched to a gene: 1. CDR3 length equals 15 residues. The CDR3 here is CASSEGTSGTDTQYF. Here the CDR3 DNA reads TGTGCCAGCAGTGAGGGGACTAGCGGCACAGATACGCAGTATTTT.

The chain recombines TRBV2 with TRBJ2-7; a weak D match, TRBD1 (6 bases). The germline CDR1 and CDR2 sequences are SNHLY and FYNNEI. This CDR3 contains 13 residues. V lost 3 bases to trimming and J lost 2 bases, with 8 bases between them. The CDR3 protein is CASSEGATYEQYF. The CDR3 DNA reads TGTGCCAGCAGTGAGGGGGCTACCTACGAGCAGTACTTC.

The chain has TRBV7-8 and TRBJ2-7; D gene uncertain. Germline V gene lookup returns CDR1 SGHVS and CDR2 FQNEAQ. The CDR3 runs 12 residues. With 1 base removed from V and 7 bases from J, the gap between germline ends came to 8 bases. CDR3 protein: CASSLGQIEQYF. The CDR3 DNA sequence: TGTGCCAGCAGCTTAGGGCAGATTGAGCAGTACTTC.

This chain uses TRBV7-9 with TRBJ2-7; D is unclear. This CDR3 is 15 amino acids long. Trimming removed 5 bases at V and 3 bases at J, with 17 bases between. Germline lookup yields CDR1 SEHNR and CDR2 FQNEAQ (reference sequence). Here the CDR3 DNA reads TGTGCCAGCAGCCCACGCGGACGGATTAGCTACGAGCAGTACTTC. It specifies CASSPRGRISYEQYF.

The chain links TRBV9 to TRBJ2-5, with 7 bases lining up with TRBD1. Trimming took 1 base from V and 4 from J; bases not matched to a gene: 7. Germline assignment: CDR1 SGDLS and CDR2 YYNGEE. The CDR3 length is 15 residues. CDR3 loop: CASSVSGTVAETQYF. The CDR3, as DNA: TGTGCCAGCAGCGTATCTGGGACAGTCGCAGAGACCCAGTACTTC.

V is TRBV7-8 and J is TRBJ2-7; 7 bases match TRBD1. The V gene's germline CDR1 is SGHVS and CDR2 FQNEAQ. The CDR3 is made up of 14 amino acids. Unmatched junction bases numbered 6, after V lost 5 bases and J lost 2 bases. The CDR3 is CASSPTGTAYEQYF. The CDR3 bases are TGTGCCAGCAGCCCGACCGGGACAGCCTACGAGCAGTACTTC. Supplemented by reference TRBV7-8 and TRBJ2-7, the full variable domain reads GAGVSQSPRYKVAKRGQDVALRCDPISGHVSLFWYQQALGQGPEFLTYFQNEAQLDKSGLPSDRFFAERPEGSVSTLKIQRTQQEDSAVYLCASSPTGTAYEQYFGPGTRLTVT.

The chain is built from TRBV7-3 and TRBJ1-6; D is perhaps TRBD1 (5 bases). The germline gives CDR1 SGHTA, CDR2 FQGTGA. Trimming removed 0 bases at V and 10 bases at J, with 10 bases between. The CDR3 length is 14 residues. CDR3 in amino acids: CASSLTGEGSPLHF. The CDR3 coding sequence is TGTGCCAGCAGCTTAACAGGGGAAGGCTCACCCCTCCACTTT.

V is TRBV11-2 and J is TRBJ1-6, with D uncertain. Trimming pared 0 bases from V and 7 bases from J, leaving 16 bases between. In germline, CDR1 is SGHAT, CDR2 FQNNGV. The CDR3 runs 17 residues. The CDR3 is CASSLEGGPRDNSPLHF. CDR3 nucleotides: TGTGCCAGCAGCTTAGAAGGTGGCCCCCGAGACAATTCACCCCTCCACTTT. The complete variable domain, with remaining parts taken from reference TRBV11-2 and TRBJ1-6, reads EAGVAQSPRYKIIEKRQSVAFWCNPISGHATLYWYQQILGQGPKLLIQFQNNGVVDDSQLPKDRFSAERLKGVDSTLKIQPAKLEDSAVYLCASSLEGGPRDNSPLHFGNGTRLTVT.

The rearrangement links TRBV11-3 to TRBJ2-1, with 10 bases aligning to TRBD1. This CDR3 spans 15 amino acids. Germline V gene lookup returns CDR1 SGHNT and CDR2 YENEEA. The junction had 4 bases not matched to a gene; V was cut back by 3 bases and J by 5 bases. In DNA form, the CDR3 reads TGTGCCAGCAGCTTGGGGACAGGGGCGGACAATGAGCAGTTCTTC. It yields the protein CASSLGTGADNEQFF. Full variable domain (missing parts from reference TRBV11-3 and TRBJ2-1): EAGVVQSPRYKIIEKKQPVAFWCNPISGHNTLYWYLQNLGQGPELLIRYENEEAVDDSQLPKDRFSAERLKGVDSTLKIQPAELGDSAVYLCASSLGTGADNEQFFGPGTRLTVL.

The chain uses TRBV6-1 and TRBJ2-1; 14 positions agree with TRBD2. The junction had 0 bases not matched to a gene; V was cut back by 4 bases and J by 7 bases. This CDR3 comprises 14 residues. Per the germline V gene, CDR1 is MNHNS and CDR2 is SASEGT. CDR3: CASSGTSGGNEQFF. CDR3 in DNA: TGTGCCAGCAGTGGGACTAGCGGGGGGAATGAGCAGTTCTTC.

The chain recombines TRBV7-9 with TRBJ2-7, with 9 bases lining up with TRBD2. CDR3 length: 17 amino acids. The V segment lost 5 bases and the J segment 0 bases; nucleotides outside the gene matches: 11. The germline V gene encodes CDR1 SEHNR and CDR2 FQNEAQ (reference sequence). The DNA of the CDR3 is TGTGCCAGCAGCGCCAGGGGAGCGGGAGGCCCCTCCTACGAGCAGTACTTC. The encoded protein is CASSARGAGGPSYEQYF.

The V gene is TRBV4-1, the J gene TRBJ2-7; D ambiguous. Germline loops: CDR1 MGHRA, CDR2 YSYEKL. The V gene lost 4 bases and the J gene lost 6 bases, with 19 bases spanning the gap. CDR3 length: 15 amino acids. The CDR3 is CASSPRTGTAIEQYF. CDR3 DNA sequence: TGCGCCAGCAGCCCCAGGACCGGCACAGCCATCGAGCAGTACTTC.

The chain uses TRBV27 and TRBJ2-1; 15 bases line up with TRBD2. Germline CDR1 reads MNHEY; CDR2 reads SMNVEV (reference sequence). The CDR3 has 16 residues. J was trimmed by 9 bases and V by 5 bases; bases with no gene match: 8. The chain's CDR3 is CASSPHRTSGGGEQFF. CDR3 nucleotides: TGTGCCAGCAGTCCTCATAGGACTAGCGGGGGGGGTGAGCAGTTCTTC.